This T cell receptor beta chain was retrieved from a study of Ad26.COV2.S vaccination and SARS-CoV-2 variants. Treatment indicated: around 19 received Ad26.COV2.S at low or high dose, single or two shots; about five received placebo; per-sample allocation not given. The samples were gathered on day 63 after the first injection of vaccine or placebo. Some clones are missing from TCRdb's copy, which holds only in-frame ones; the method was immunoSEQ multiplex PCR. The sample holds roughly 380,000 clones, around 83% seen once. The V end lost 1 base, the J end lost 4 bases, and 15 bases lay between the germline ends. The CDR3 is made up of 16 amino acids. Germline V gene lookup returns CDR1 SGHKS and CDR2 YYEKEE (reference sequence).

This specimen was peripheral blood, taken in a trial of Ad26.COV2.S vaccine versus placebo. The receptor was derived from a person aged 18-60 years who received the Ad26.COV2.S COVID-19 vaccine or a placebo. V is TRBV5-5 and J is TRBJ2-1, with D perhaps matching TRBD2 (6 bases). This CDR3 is CASSLSGGVMYNEQFF. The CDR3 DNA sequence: TGTGCCAGCAGCTTGAGTGGCGGGGTGATGTACAATGAGCAGTTCTTC.